Below are 27 T cell receptor beta chains sequenced from a single sample in a study of T-cell reconstitution after alpha-beta-depleted transplantation in children. The authors prepared the TCRbeta library with unique molecular identifiers. TCRdb reanalysed the PCR reads using MiXCR and keeps one entry per CDR3 protein. The table includes about 250,000 distinct CDR3 sequences, roughly a quarter detected once. The sequencing here drew on PBMCs, mostly from graft donor cells, taken 360 days after TCRalphabeta/CD19-depleted stem cell transplant. These receptors all stem from a female patient aged 2 to 10 who had a stem cell transplant for congenital amegakaryocytic thrombocytopenia, so the T cells may come from the graft donor.

The chain links TRBV6-1 to TRBJ1-2, with a tentative D call TRBD1 (6 bases). The length of the CDR3 is 14 residues. The V end was cut by 6 bases, the J end by 1 base, with 12 bases between. Germline assignment: CDR1 MNHNS and CDR2 SASEGT. CDR3 coding DNA: TGTGCCAGCAGCCGGGACACCTTTAACTATGGCTACACCTTC. Its protein product is CASSRDTFNYGYTF.

CDR3 DNA: TGCAGTGCTAGACCTAGCGGGAGCCCCGGGGAGCTGTTTTTT. Translation gives CSARPSGSPGELFF. V gene TRBV20-1 combines with J gene TRBJ2-2; TRBD2 matches 10 bases. Germline V gives CDR1 DFQATT, CDR2 SNEGSKA (reference sequence). V shed 2 bases, J shed 6 bases, and the junction held 3 bases outside the gene matches. The CDR3 length is 14 residues.

The chain carries TRBV4-1 and TRBJ2-3, with no clear D. Trimming took off 3 bases at V and 4 bases at J, with 14 bases between the two ends. The CDR3 runs to 15 residues. Germline V gene data show CDR1 as MGHRA and CDR2 as YSYEKL. The CDR3 loop reads CASSQVLTSADTQYF. CDR3 nucleotide sequence: TGCGCCAGCAGCCAGGTTCTTACAAGTGCAGATACGCAGTATTTT.

J is TRBJ2-7 and V is TRBV5-1, with a tentative D call TRBD1 (5 bases). Germline lookup yields CDR1 SGHRS and CDR2 YFSETQ. V was pared by 0 bases and J by 3 bases, with 10 bases between. The CDR3 loop spans 14 amino acids. CDR3 DNA sequence: TGCGCCAGCAGCTTGGCCAGGGTGAGCTACGAGCAGTACTTC. It yields the protein CASSLARVSYEQYF.

CDR3 protein: CASSYSTVAGRANTGELFF. The CDR3 DNA reads TGTGCCAGCAGTTACTCGACAGTAGCCGGACGAGCGAACACCGGGGAGCTGTTTTTT. This chain links TRBV6-2 or TRBV6-3 with TRBJ2-2; possibly TRBD1 for D (5 bases). Germline CDR1 is MNHEY and CDR2 is SVGEGT. This CDR3 has 19 residues. V lost 0 bases to trimming and J lost 0 bases, with 17 bases between them.

This clonotype has at least ten counts. The chain has TRBV5-5 and TRBJ2-5; no definite D call. This CDR3 is built from 14 residues. Trimming removed 3 bases at V and 4 bases at J, with 13 bases between. Germline CDR1 SGHKS, CDR2 YYEKEE (reference sequence). CDR3 loop: CASSSPRTPETQYF. The CDR3 DNA reads as TGTGCCAGCAGCTCCCCGCGTACCCCAGAGACCCAGTACTTC.

Here the CDR3 DNA reads TGTGCCAGCAGTGAGAGCGAGGGAGGCAATCAGCCCCAGCATTTT. Amino acids: CASSESEGGNQPQHF. V usage is TRBV6-1 and J usage is TRBJ1-5; D gene ambiguous. Trimming pared 3 bases from V and 2 bases from J, leaving 11 bases between. This CDR3 has 15 amino acids. Looked up from germline, CDR1 is MNHNS and CDR2 is SASEGT.

This clonotype has only a few counts. V is TRBV20-1 and J is TRBJ2-5; 10 nucleotides align to TRBD1. The trim removed 4 bases at V and 7 bases at J, leaving 12 bases unmatched. CDR3 size: 15 residues. CDR1 DFQATT and CDR2 SNEGSKA come from the germline V gene (reference sequence). DNA of the CDR3: TGCAGTGCTACAAAGACAGGGGGCCCTGGGGGGACCCAGTACTTC. This codes for CSATKTGGPGGTQYF.

This chain links TRBV7-8 with TRBJ2-3; D call uncertain. The germline CDR1 and CDR2 sequences are SGHVS and FQNEAQ. Trimming pared 1 base from V and 2 bases from J, leaving 13 bases between. The CDR3 covers 16 residues. The CDR3 nucleotides are TGTGCCAGCAGCTTAGGCTGGCGGATTTACACAGATACGCAGTATTTT. Residues: CASSLGWRIYTDTQYF.

V usage is TRBV7-9 and J usage is TRBJ2-5, with a tentative D call TRBD2 (5 bases). Trimming took off 0 bases at V and 3 bases at J, with 11 bases between the two ends. The CDR3 covers 15 residues. The germline V gene has CDR1 SEHNR and CDR2 FQNEAQ (reference sequence). CDR3 in amino acids: CASSLALGVEETQYF. CDR3 coding DNA: TGTGCCAGCAGCTTAGCGCTCGGGGTCGAAGAGACCCAGTACTTC.

J is TRBJ2-7 and V is TRBV13; 7 positions match TRBD2. The CDR3 length is 15 residues. Trimming took 0 bases from V and 2 from J; bases not matched to a gene: 4. Looked up from germline, CDR1 is PRHDT and CDR2 is FYEKMQ (reference sequence). The chain's CDR3 is CASSLGSSGTYEQYF. In DNA, the CDR3 is TGTGCCAGCAGCTTAGGCTCTAGCGGCACCTACGAGCAGTACTTC.

This clonotype was detected only a few times. The chain uses TRBV11-3 and TRBJ2-3; TRBD1 or TRBD2 may be the D gene (7 bases each). This CDR3 contains 13 residues. Germline V lookup: CDR1 SGHNT, CDR2 YENEEA. Between the trimmed V and J ends, which lost 5 bases and 7 bases, there was a span of 13 bases. The chain's CDR3 is CASSQGGAYTQYF. CDR3 coding DNA: TGTGCCAGCAGCCAGGGGGGGGCCTATACGCAGTATTTT. The complete variable domain, with remaining parts taken from reference TRBV11-3 and TRBJ2-3, reads EAGVVQSPRYKIIEKKQPVAFWCNPISGHNTLYWYLQNLGQGPELLIRYENEEAVDDSQLPKDRFSAERLKGVDSTLKIQPAELGDSAVYLCASSQGGAYTQYFGPGTRLTVL.

In DNA form, the CDR3 reads TGCAGTTTCGGAGGCCAGGGGAGGGGAGTCCCCTACGAGCAGTACTTC. Translation gives CSFGGQGRGVPYEQYF. The chain is built from TRBV20-1 and TRBJ2-7, with TRBD2 as a possible D gene (7 bases). V dropped 8 bases and J dropped 2 bases, with 25 bases sitting between them. Germline lookup yields CDR1 DFQATT and CDR2 SNEGSKA (reference sequence). The CDR3 runs 16 residues.

This chain links TRBV27 with TRBJ2-5, with 10 bases aligning to TRBD2. The germline V gene encodes CDR1 MNHEY and CDR2 SMNVEV (reference sequence). Trimming cost V 8 bases and J 1 base; bases outside gene matches: 22. The CDR3 extends over 20 amino acids. The CDR3, as DNA: TGTGCCAGCGGGGAACGACAGGGCGGGACTAGCGATCTTCTCCAAGAGACCCAGTACTTC. It encodes CASGERQGGTSDLLQETQYF.

The V gene is TRBV20-1, the J gene TRBJ2-1, with 8 bases matching TRBD2. The CDR3 spans 14 residues. J was trimmed by 6 bases and V by 6 bases; bases with no gene match: 10. Germline lookup yields CDR1 DFQATT and CDR2 SNEGSKA (reference sequence). In DNA form, the CDR3 reads TGCAGTGCACTAGCGGACCCCTCAGCCAATGAGCAGTTCTTC. Protein sequence: CSALADPSANEQFF.

The sample holds a few counts of this clonotype. The CDR3 loop reads CAISDRATYYGYTF. CDR3 DNA: TGTGCCATCAGTGACAGGGCTACCTACTATGGCTACACCTTC. The chain recombines TRBV10-3 with TRBJ1-2; D possibly corresponds to TRBD1 (5 bases). Germline V CDR1 and CDR2: ENHRY, SYGVKD. The CDR3 runs to 14 residues. Trimming removed 3 bases from V and 3 bases from J, with 11 bases in between.

This clonotype was observed a handful of times. DNA for the CDR3: TGTGCCAGCAGGCGGGAGTTAGGGGATGAAGCTTTCTTT. Translation gives CASRRELGDEAFF. This rearrangement joins TRBV5-4 to TRBJ1-1; D may be TRBD1 (5 bases). This CDR3 spans 13 amino acids. V was clipped by 5 bases and J by 7 bases, with 15 bases between them. CDR1 and CDR2 (germline): SGHNT, YYREEE (reference sequence).

The chain links TRBV7-7 to TRBJ2-5, with D perhaps matching TRBD1 (5 bases). Per germline, CDR1 SSHAT and CDR2 FNYEAQ (reference sequence). The V gene lost 5 bases and the J gene lost 2 bases, with 12 bases spanning the gap. The CDR3 is made up of 14 amino acids. The CDR3, as DNA: TGTGCCAGCAGCCACGACAGTAAGCAAGAGACCCAGTACTTC. Protein sequence: CASSHDSKQETQYF.

The chain uses TRBV5-1 and TRBJ1-1, with D possibly TRBD1 on 5 matching bases. This CDR3 has 14 amino acids. CDR1 is SGHRS, CDR2 YFSETQ, per germline. The V end lost 3 bases, the J end lost 1 base, and 10 bases lay between the germline ends. CDR3 nucleotides: TGCGCCAGCAGCTATGACAGTGCGAACACTGAAGCTTTCTTT. This gives the protein CASSYDSANTEAFF.

The rearrangement uses TRBV7-9 and TRBJ2-7, with 8 bases fitting TRBD1. This CDR3 is 13 amino acids long. V shed 3 bases, J shed 4 bases, and the junction held 2 bases outside the gene matches. Germline CDR1 is SEHNR and CDR2 is FQNEAQ (reference sequence). The CDR3 reads CASSFDRGYEQYF. The DNA of the CDR3 is TGTGCCAGCAGCTTTGACAGGGGTTACGAGCAGTACTTC.

This clonotype has just a few counts. The gene calls are TRBV12-3 or TRBV12-4 and TRBJ2-1; TRBD2 might be the D (6 bases). The CDR3 loop spans 14 amino acids. V was cut by 6 bases and J by 5 bases, with 14 bases left in between. CDR3 sequence: CASSQAGRNNEQFF. In DNA form, the CDR3 reads TGTGCCAGCAGCCAGGCGGGACGGAACAATGAGCAGTTCTTC.

The V call is TRBV6-2 or TRBV6-3, the J call TRBJ2-5; 10 bases align to TRBD2. Germline V lookup: CDR1 MNHEY, CDR2 SVGEGT. The length of the CDR3 is 16 residues. V trimming: 6 bases; J trimming: 9 bases; junction bases outside the gene matches: 16. This CDR3 reads CASSALAGGTQGSQYF. DNA for the CDR3: TGTGCCAGCAGCGCCTTAGCGGGGGGAACACAGGGGTCCCAGTACTTC.

This clonotype came up a few times. V gene TRBV7-8 combines with J gene TRBJ2-7; D could derive from TRBD1 or TRBD2 (5 bases each). The CDR3 runs 16 residues. The V and J ends lost 0 bases and 1 base respectively, with 13 bases between them. The V gene's germline CDR1 is SGHVS and CDR2 FQNEAQ. CDR3 sequence: CASSLARGRLSYEQYF. The DNA for the CDR3 is TGTGCCAGCAGCTTAGCAAGGGGACGGCTTTCCTACGAGCAGTACTTC.

This clonotype has just a few counts. The junction shows a germline mismatch at one end, possibly a read error. This sequence joins TRBV2 and TRBJ2-1; 11 positions match TRBD2. Germline-derived CDR1 and CDR2 are SNHLY and FYNNEI. This CDR3 comprises 18 residues. CDR3 DNA: TGTGCCTGCAGTTTAAGACTAGCGGGGCAGAGCTCCTACAATGAGCAGTTCTTC. Encoded protein: CACSLRLAGQSSYNEQFF.

The chain links TRBV7-9 to TRBJ2-3, with 8 bases fitting TRBD2. The trim removed 3 bases at V and 2 bases at J, leaving 7 bases unmatched. Germline values: CDR1 SEHNR, CDR2 FQNEAQ (reference sequence). The CDR3 consists of 16 residues. CDR3 region: CASSFLTSEHTDTQYF. The CDR3 DNA is TGTGCCAGCAGCTTCCTGACTAGCGAACACACAGATACGCAGTATTTT.

This clonotype was observed a few times. The V call is TRBV27, the J call TRBJ2-7; D may be TRBD1 (7 bases). Trimming cost V 4 bases and J 2 bases, with 12 bases left between them. The CDR3 has 14 amino acids. Germline V gene data show CDR1 as MNHEY and CDR2 as SMNVEV (reference sequence). The DNA of the CDR3 is TGTGCCAGCAGTTGGCAGGGGGGACCCTACGAGCAGTACTTC. This encodes CASSWQGGPYEQYF.

This clonotype was found a few times. The genes are TRBV4-1 and TRBJ2-2; 10 bases are a match to TRBD1. After removal of 4 bases from V and 2 bases from J, the junction contained 4 bases not matched to a gene. Germline values: CDR1 MGHRA, CDR2 YSYEKL. The CDR3 length is 16 residues. Here the CDR3 reads CASSRTGGSNTGELFF. The CDR3 DNA reads TGCGCCAGCAGCCGGACAGGGGGAAGTAACACCGGGGAGCTGTTTTTT.